These 22 T cell receptor beta chains were sequenced from one sample in a study of CD8+ T cells in alopecia areata. Extracted RNA was reverse transcribed, and the resulting cDNA served as sequencing template. Assay used: immunoSEQ multiplex PCR; TCRdb lists only in-frame clones, some missing. The sample shows about 170,000 clones, less than 75% of them seen only once. The sequences come from CD8+ T cells sorted from blood, collected at week 0. These receptors originate from a human donor with alopecia areata.

The CDR3 nucleotides read TGCGCCAGCAGCCCGGAGATGGGTTACTCCTACGAGCAGTACTTC. Amino acid sequence: CASSPEMGYSYEQYF. The rearrangement uses TRBV4-1 and TRBJ2-7; D uncertain. Germline V gene data show CDR1 as MGHRA and CDR2 as YSYEKL. Trimming took 4 bases from V and 0 from J, leaving 13 bases between them. There are 15 residues in the CDR3.

This clone was observed a single time. This chain joins TRBV9 and TRBJ1-6; 7 bases are a match to TRBD1. This CDR3 spans 14 amino acids. V was pared by 3 bases and J by 9 bases, with 6 bases of the junction left unmatched. Germline assignment: CDR1 SGDLS and CDR2 YYNGEE. This CDR3 reads CASSEAGGSSPLHF. In DNA form, the CDR3 reads TGTGCCAGCAGCGAGGCAGGGGGAAGTTCACCCCTCCACTTT.

This chain joins TRBV11-2 and TRBJ1-2, with D hard to call. This CDR3 region has 13 residues. CDR1 and CDR2 (germline): SGHAT, FQNNGV. The V and J ends lost 2 bases and 6 bases respectively, with 10 bases between them. The CDR3 bases are TGTGCCAGCAGCTTATTTAGTGAAAATGGCTACACCTTC. Encoded protein: CASSLFSENGYTF.

This clone was recorded once. This chain uses TRBV13 with TRBJ1-2; D ambiguous. Between the trimmed V and J ends, which lost 0 bases and 6 bases, there was a span of 29 bases. This CDR3 region has 20 residues. CDR1 is PRHDT and CDR2 is FYEKMQ in the germline V gene (reference sequence). CDR3 in amino acids: CASSLGGTSASGLRGHGYTF. The DNA of the CDR3 is TGTGCCAGCAGCTTAGGCGGTACTAGTGCCTCAGGACTGCGAGGGCATGGCTACACCTTC.

This clone was picked up one time. The chain is built from TRBV15 and TRBJ1-5; D is uncertain. The V end lost 3 bases, the J end lost 0 bases, and 3 bases lay between the germline ends. Germline V gives CDR1 LNHNV, CDR2 YYDKDF (reference sequence). There are 13 residues in the CDR3. The DNA of the CDR3 is TGTGCCACCAGCAGCACTAGCAATCAGCCCCAGCATTTT. It specifies CATSSTSNQPQHF.

This clone was seen just once. The chain employs TRBV14 and TRBJ1-1; D may be TRBD1 (6 bases). This CDR3 is 15 amino acids long. V was cut by 7 bases and J by 1 base, with 16 bases left in between. CDR1 and CDR2 (germline): SGHDN, FVKESK. CDR3 sequence reads: CASNDYDRSNTEAFF. The CDR3 DNA sequence: TGTGCCAGCAACGACTACGACAGGTCGAACACTGAAGCTTTCTTT.

This clone was found once. Other DNA sequences in this specimen translate into the identical CDR3. V and J are TRBV15 and TRBJ2-1, with TRBD2 matching over 9 bases. Germline values: CDR1 LNHNV, CDR2 YYDKDF (reference sequence). The CDR3 consists of 14 residues. The V segment lost 6 bases and the J segment 9 bases; nucleotides outside the gene matches: 9. DNA of the CDR3: TGTGCCACCAGTGGGAGCGGGGGGTTTGGTGAGCAGTTCTTC. It is translated as CATSGSGGFGEQFF.

This clone was picked up one time. Written as DNA, the CDR3 is TGTGCCAGCAGCTTACCAGCGGGGAGCACAGATACGCAGTATTTT. This translates into CASSLPAGSTDTQYF. This chain links TRBV13 with TRBJ2-3; 7 nucleotides align to TRBD2. Germline CDR1 PRHDT, CDR2 FYEKMQ (reference sequence). V gave up 2 bases and J gave up 0 bases; unmatched junction bases: 2. The CDR3 extends over 15 amino acids.

The chain combines TRBV6-5 with TRBJ2-7; maybe TRBD2 (6 bases). Germline values: CDR1 MNHEY, CDR2 SVGAGI. V was shortened by 0 bases and J by 6 bases, with 9 bases between the two germline ends. This CDR3 spans 13 amino acids. This CDR3 is CASSYSRRGEQYF. The CDR3 nucleotides read TGTGCCAGCAGTTACTCCCGGAGGGGCGAGCAGTACTTC.

The rearrangement uses TRBV30 and TRBJ2-7; D is possibly TRBD1 (6 bases). The V gene's germline CDR1 is GTSNPN and CDR2 SVGIG (reference sequence). The CDR3 runs to 13 residues. Trimming removed 1 base at V and 2 bases at J, with 9 bases between. The chain's CDR3 is CAWSGGPPYEQYF. The CDR3 DNA follows: TGTGCCTGGAGTGGGGGGCCCCCCTACGAGCAGTACTTC.

The CDR3 loop is CASMTGNQPQHF. The CDR3 DNA follows: TGTGCCAGCATGACGGGGAATCAGCCCCAGCATTTT. This chain joins TRBV6-6 and TRBJ1-5, with unresolved D. Trimming pared 7 bases from V and 4 bases from J, leaving 8 bases between. The CDR3 runs to 12 residues. The germline gives CDR1 MNHNY, CDR2 SVGAGI (reference sequence).

The rearrangement uses TRBV7-6 and TRBJ1-4, with D possibly TRBD1 on 5 matching bases. CDR1 and CDR2 (germline): SGHVS, FNYEAQ. The length of the CDR3 is 15 residues. Trimming pared 6 bases from V and 8 bases from J, leaving 19 bases between. The CDR3 spells CASSLSRDSPEKLFF. The CDR3 DNA is TGTGCCAGCAGTTTAAGCCGGGACTCCCCCGAAAAACTGTTTTTT.

The chain is built from TRBV12-5 and TRBJ2-7; D remains ambiguous. Germline-derived CDR1 and CDR2 are LGHNT and FRNRAP. CDR3 length: 14 amino acids. Trimming took off 4 bases at V and 1 base at J, with 11 bases between the two ends. The CDR3 region is CASGWYDVSYEQYF. DNA for the CDR3: TGTGCTAGTGGTTGGTATGACGTTTCCTACGAGCAGTACTTC.

The chain recombines TRBV27 with TRBJ2-3, with TRBD2 matching 10 bases. Germline assignment: CDR1 MNHEY and CDR2 SMNVEV (reference sequence). The V segment lost 10 bases and the J segment 3 bases; nucleotides outside the gene matches: 7. The CDR3 is 14 residues long. CDR3 residues: CATFTSGVTDTQYF. The CDR3 nucleotides read TGTGCCACCTTCACTAGCGGGGTTACAGATACGCAGTATTTT.

V usage is TRBV7-8 and J usage is TRBJ1-1, with a weak D call TRBD1 (5 bases). This CDR3 region has 17 residues. V lost 3 bases and J lost 4, with 21 bases in between. From germline, CDR1 is SGHVS and CDR2 FQNEAQ. The CDR3 DNA sequence: TGTGCCAGCAGCTTGTCCCGAGCGTCGGGGGGTAGCACTGAAGCTTTCTTT. Protein product: CASSLSRASGGSTEAFF.

This clone was detected only a few times. Other DNA sequences from this sample encode an identical CDR3 as well. The rearrangement links TRBV27 to TRBJ2-1; D may be TRBD1 or TRBD2 (5 bases each). The germline V gene encodes CDR1 MNHEY and CDR2 SMNVEV (reference sequence). V lost 5 bases and J 10 bases, leaving 6 bases between the germline ends. This CDR3 has 10 residues. Here the CDR3 reads CASSGTEQFF. The CDR3 DNA is TGTGCCAGCAGTGGGACGGAGCAGTTCTTC.

V usage is TRBV29-1 and J usage is TRBJ1-2; TRBD1 might be the D (5 bases). V was pared by 5 bases and J by 4 bases, with 11 bases between. This CDR3 is built from 12 residues. CDR1 is SQVTM and CDR2 is ANQGSEA in the germline V gene. CDR3 coding DNA: TGCAGCGTTCCGGGGGACCCCTATGGCTACACCTTC. It yields the protein CSVPGDPYGYTF.

This clone has just a few counts. The chain recombines TRBV2 with TRBJ2-5; possible D gene TRBD2, 5 bases. CDR3 size: 12 residues. The germline gives CDR1 SNHLY, CDR2 FYNNEI. Between the trimmed V and J ends, which lost 6 bases and 5 bases, there was a span of 10 bases. The CDR3 coding sequence is TGTGCCAGCAGCGACAAGCGGGAGACCCAGTACTTC. Its protein product is CASSDKRETQYF.

The count of this clone is one. J is TRBJ2-5 and V is TRBV25-1; D gene unclear. V dropped 4 bases and J dropped 4 bases, with 7 bases sitting between them. CDR1 MGHDK and CDR2 SYGVNS come from the germline V gene. The CDR3 loop spans 12 amino acids. The DNA of the CDR3 is TGTGCCAGCAGTGGGTCGGGAGAGACCCAGTACTTC. Translation gives CASSGSGETQYF.

The chain recombines TRBV11-2 with TRBJ2-5; TRBD2 matches at 12 bases. The J segment lost 1 base and the V segment lost 2 bases, leaving 2 bases of the junction unmatched. The CDR3 sequence is 16 residues long. From germline, CDR1 is SGHAT and CDR2 FQNNGV. As DNA, the CDR3 is TGTGCCAGCAGCTTACCGACTAGCGGGAGCCAAGAGACCCAGTACTTC. Its translation: CASSLPTSGSQETQYF.

V is TRBV5-1 and J is TRBJ2-1; TRBD1 is a possible D gene (5 bases). V was clipped by 2 bases and J by 5 bases, with 17 bases between them. Per germline, CDR1 SGHRS and CDR2 YFSETQ. There are 16 residues in the CDR3. As DNA, the CDR3 is TGCGCCAGCAGCTTCGTGGCCTCAGGGATAGACAATGAGCAGTTCTTC. Amino acids: CASSFVASGIDNEQFF. The complete variable domain, with remaining parts taken from reference TRBV5-1 and TRBJ2-1, reads KAGVTQTPRYLIKTRGQQVTLSCSPISGHRSVSWYQQTPGQGLQFLFEYFSETQRNKGNFPGRFSGRQFSNSRSEMNVSTLELGDSALYLCASSFVASGIDNEQFFGPGTRLTVL.

This rearrangement joins TRBV29-1 to TRBJ1-3, with TRBD1 matching 7 bases. Germline CDR1 is SQVTM and CDR2 is ANQGSEA. V lost 3 bases to trimming and J lost 2 bases; unmatched junction nucleotides: 7. The CDR3 has 15 residues. This chain's CDR3 is CSVEGQKSAGNTIYF. The CDR3 DNA is TGCAGCGTTGAGGGACAGAAGTCAGCTGGAAACACCATATATTTT.